This T cell receptor beta chain emerged from a study of blood T cell repertoires in COVID-19. Study-level background: The United States, Italy and Spain supplied acute and convalescent COVID-19 samples.

TCRdb's table, derived via immunoSEQ multiplex PCR, lists solely in-frame clones and lacks some. The sample yields roughly 250,000 clones, around 86% seen once. The CDR3 has 13 amino acids. The germline gives CDR1 SNHLY, CDR2 FYNNEI. The ends lost 1 base at V and 6 bases at J; junction bases unmatched: 2. The sample was peripheral blood. V gene TRBV2 combines with J gene TRBJ1-2; 7 nucleotides line up with TRBD1. This TCR was sampled from a man aged 40-49 years who had recovered from COVID-19. This CDR3 is CASSEVTGDGYTF. The CDR3 DNA reads as TGTGCCAGCAGTGAAGTTACAGGGGATGGCTACACCTTC. Full variable domain (missing parts from reference TRBV2 and TRBJ1-2): EPEVTQTPSHQVTQMGQEVILRCVPISNHLYFYWYRQILGQKVEFLVSFYNNEISEKSEIFDDQFSVERPDGSNFTLKIRSTKLEDSAMYFCASSEVTGDGYTFGSGTRLTVV.